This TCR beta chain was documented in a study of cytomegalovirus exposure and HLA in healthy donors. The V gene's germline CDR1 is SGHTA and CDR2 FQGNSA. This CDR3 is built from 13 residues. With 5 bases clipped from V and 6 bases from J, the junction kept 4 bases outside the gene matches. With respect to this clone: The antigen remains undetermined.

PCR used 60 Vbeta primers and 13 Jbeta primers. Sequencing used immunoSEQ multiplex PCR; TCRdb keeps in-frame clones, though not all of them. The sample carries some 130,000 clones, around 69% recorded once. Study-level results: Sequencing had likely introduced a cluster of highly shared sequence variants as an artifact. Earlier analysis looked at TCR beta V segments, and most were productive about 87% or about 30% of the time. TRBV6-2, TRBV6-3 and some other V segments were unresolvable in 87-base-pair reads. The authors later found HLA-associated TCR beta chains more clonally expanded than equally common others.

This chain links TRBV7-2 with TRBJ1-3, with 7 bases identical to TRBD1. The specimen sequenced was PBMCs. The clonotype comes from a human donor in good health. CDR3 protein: CASSADRVNTIYF. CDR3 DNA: TGTGCCAGCAGCGCCGACAGGGTAAACACCATATATTTT.